The 31 T cell receptor beta chains listed next were all sequenced from one sample in a study of T cells after yellow fever vaccination. Using its own MiXCR run on the 5' RACE reads, TCRdb lists one record per CDR3 protein. The data contain some 400,000 distinct CDR3 sequences, over 15% of them seen just once; the ten biggest clones take up roughly a sixth. The sequencing used PBMCs, collected before the yellow fever booster vaccination. These receptors were collected from a man between 18 and 35 years old who received the YFV17D yellow fever vaccine.

This clonotype was recorded at least ten times. The chain uses TRBV12-3 or TRBV12-4 and TRBJ1-6; TRBD1 matches at 8 bases. The ends lost 3 bases at V and 6 bases at J; junction bases unmatched: 4. The CDR3 runs to 15 residues. In DNA form, the CDR3 reads TGTGCCAGCAGTTTGGACAGGGTGGGTAATTCACCCCTCCACTTT. Translating it yields CASSLDRVGNSPLHF.

The chain couples TRBV7-2 to TRBJ1-1; TRBD1 matches at 11 bases. Germline lookup yields CDR1 SGHTA and CDR2 FQGNSA. CDR3 length equals 14 residues. The trim removed 1 base at V and 6 bases at J, leaving 1 base unmatched. The CDR3 DNA reads as TGTGCCAGCAGCTTAGGGGACAGGGGGGCTGAAGCTTTCTTT. It translates to CASSLGDRGAEAFF.

This clonotype was picked up a small number of times. J is TRBJ2-1 and V is TRBV5-1; 7 bases match TRBD2. V dropped 6 bases and J dropped 6; count of bases not matched to a gene: 9. The CDR3 runs to 14 residues. CDR1 and CDR2 (germline): SGHRS, YFSETQ. The CDR3 nucleotides are TGCGCCAGCAAGAGAGGCTGGACTAGCAATGAGCAGTTCTTC. Translating it yields CASKRGWTSNEQFF.

The table lists this clonotype with a few counts. V and J are TRBV20-1 and TRBJ2-7, with a weak D call TRBD1 (5 bases). Germline CDR1 is DFQATT and CDR2 is SNEGSKA (reference sequence). CDR3 length: 12 amino acids. Trimming removed 4 bases at V and 1 base at J, with 8 bases between. As DNA, the CDR3 is TGCAGTGCTACCGACAGTTCCTACGAGCAGTACGTC. Encoded protein: CSATDSSYEQYV.

This clonotype was seen repeatedly, ten times or more. This rearrangement joins TRBV21-1 to TRBJ2-7; TRBD1 is the table's D call and was not checked against the DNA. TRBV21-1 is assigned pseudogene status. This CDR3 region has 20 residues. The DNA for the CDR3 is TGTGCCAGCACCCTTAAAGGTCTGCGAGATCGGGACAGGGCTCTCTACGAGCAGTACGTC. It is translated as CASTLKGLRDRDRALYEQYV.

The rearrangement joins TRBV7-2 to TRBJ1-4; possible D gene TRBD1, 6 bases. The CDR3 loop spans 15 amino acids. Germline loops: CDR1 SGHTA, CDR2 FQGNSA. V was cut by 2 bases and J by 0 bases, with 7 bases left in between. In nucleotides, the CDR3 is TGTGCCAGCAGCTTAAGGACAGCAACTAATGAAAAACTGTTTTTT. Its protein product is CASSLRTATNEKLFF.

The chain couples TRBV4-1 to TRBJ1-2; D might be TRBD1 (6 bases). V lost 1 base to trimming and J lost 4 bases, with 13 bases between them. This CDR3 is 15 amino acids long. Germline loops: CDR1 MGHRA, CDR2 YSYEKL. CDR3 sequence reads: CASSQVVRGVYGYTF. The CDR3 DNA follows: TGCGCCAGCAGCCAAGTGGTCAGGGGTGTCTATGGCTACACCTTC.

This clonotype has only a few counts. The CDR3 protein is CASSPSLAGGRNEQFF. The DNA of the CDR3 is TGCGCCAGCAGCCCGAGCCTAGCGGGGGGGAGGAATGAGCAGTTCTTC. The gene calls are TRBV4-3 and TRBJ2-1, with 12 bases identical to TRBD2. This CDR3 is built from 16 residues. J gave up 7 bases and V 4 bases, and 8 bases lay outside the gene matches. Germline loops: CDR1 LGHNA, CDR2 YSLEER.

The sample holds a few counts of this clonotype. V and J are TRBV27 and TRBJ1-5; 8 positions agree with TRBD1. The CDR3 has 15 residues. The germline gives CDR1 MNHEY, CDR2 SMNVEV (reference sequence). Unmatched junction bases numbered 8, after V lost 5 bases and J lost 5 bases. CDR3 DNA: TGTGCCAGCAGTGAGGACAGGGCAAGGGATCAGCCCCAGCATTTT. Translation: CASSEDRARDQPQHF.

V gene TRBV27 combines with J gene TRBJ1-1; no reliable D call. The V gene lost 5 bases and the J gene lost 3 bases, with 13 bases spanning the gap. The CDR3 has 14 amino acids. Germline V CDR1 and CDR2: MNHEY, SMNVEV (reference sequence). CDR3 protein: CASSPGRAYTEAFF. The CDR3 DNA sequence: TGTGCCAGCAGTCCCGGGAGGGCGTACACTGAAGCTTTCTTT.

The chain combines TRBV9 with TRBJ2-7, with 7 positions matching TRBD1. Germline loops: CDR1 SGDLS, CDR2 YYNGEE. The CDR3 is made up of 15 amino acids. V shed 4 bases, J shed 4 bases, and the junction held 11 bases outside the gene matches. The CDR3 DNA is TGTGCCAGCAGCTCCGGACAGGAAATGGGATACGAGCAGTACTTC. This encodes CASSSGQEMGYEQYF.

In its sample, this clonotype was seen many times. V gene TRBV19 combines with J gene TRBJ1-2; unclear D gene. The CDR3 spans 15 residues. Germline assignment: CDR1 LNHDA and CDR2 SQIVND (reference sequence). V lost 7 bases to trimming and J lost 0 bases, with 15 bases between them. Here the CDR3 reads CASTGRQDTNYGYTF. As DNA, the CDR3 is TGTGCCAGTACCGGGCGACAAGACACTAACTATGGCTACACCTTC.

V is TRBV20-1 and J is TRBJ2-1, with 7 bases lining up with TRBD2. The V gene end was trimmed by 1 base and the J gene end by 9 bases; junction bases not matched to a gene: 9. This CDR3 spans 14 amino acids. The germline gives CDR1 DFQATT, CDR2 SNEGSKA (reference sequence). The CDR3 DNA reads TGCAGTGCTAGAGTTTCCCGGGGGGAACCTGAGCAGTTCTTC. Its protein product is CSARVSRGEPEQFF.

This clonotype was observed at least ten times. The V call is TRBV11-2, the J call TRBJ1-5, with 7 bases lining up with TRBD1. Germline values: CDR1 SGHAT, CDR2 FQNNGV. The trim removed 6 bases at V and 5 bases at J, leaving 10 bases unmatched. This CDR3 region has 15 residues. CDR3 bases: TGTGCCAGCAGTTCCCGGGGGGGACAGCATCAGCCCCAGCATTTT. It yields the protein CASSSRGGQHQPQHF.

In this sample, this clonotype turned up a few times. The chain combines TRBV20-1 with TRBJ1-1; D not resolved. Germline CDR1 reads DFQATT; CDR2 reads SNEGSKA (reference sequence). V was clipped by 2 bases and J by 5 bases, with 15 bases between them. The CDR3 sequence is 14 residues long. The CDR3 loop reads CSARSPMGGTEAFF. The CDR3 nucleotides read TGCAGTGCTAGATCCCCCATGGGAGGGACTGAAGCTTTCTTT.

The chain uses TRBV3-1 and TRBJ2-7, with D perhaps TRBD2 (5 bases). The CDR3 covers 15 residues. The ends were cut back, 0 bases at V and 0 bases at J, with 9 bases in the middle. In germline, CDR1 is LGHDT, CDR2 YNNKEL (reference sequence). For the CDR3, the DNA is TGTGCCAGCAGCCAAGATAGCGCCCCCTCCTACGAGCAGTACTTC. Protein product: CASSQDSAPSYEQYF.

The chain links TRBV12-3 or TRBV12-4 to TRBJ2-7; the D gene could be TRBD1 or TRBD2 (5 bases each). This CDR3 contains 13 residues. Between the trimmed V and J ends, which lost 1 base and 7 bases, there was a span of 11 bases. The CDR3 coding sequence is TGTGCCAGCAGTTTAGGGGGGACCGGTGAGCAGTACTTC. Amino acid sequence: CASSLGGTGEQYF.

This clonotype was seen a few times. This chain connects TRBV6-6 to TRBJ1-3, with 10 bases that match TRBD1. CDR3 size: 14 residues. Trimming took 5 bases from V and 4 from J; bases not matched to a gene: 2. Germline V gene sequence: CDR1 MNHNY, CDR2 SVGAGI (reference sequence). CDR3 protein: CASSGTGVGNTIYF. The CDR3 coding sequence is TGTGCCAGCAGTGGGACAGGGGTGGGAAACACCATATATTTT.

The V gene is TRBV5-5, the J gene TRBJ1-2, with D perhaps matching TRBD1 (6 bases). V was pared by 0 bases and J by 0 bases, with 15 bases between. CDR3 length: 17 residues. Germline CDR1 is SGHKS and CDR2 is YYEKEE (reference sequence). The CDR3 coding sequence is TGTGCCAGCAGCTTGGATAGGGGGACGGGAGCTAACTATGGCTACACCTTC. Its protein product is CASSLDRGTGANYGYTF.

This clonotype was recorded at least ten times. V usage is TRBV20-1 and J usage is TRBJ2-7; TRBD2 matches at 10 bases. Germline V CDR1 and CDR2: DFQATT, SNEGSKA (reference sequence). The length of the CDR3 is 15 residues. After removal of 0 bases from V and 6 bases from J, the junction contained 8 bases not matched to a gene. CDR3 in DNA: TGCAGTGCTAGAGATGGAACCGGGACTAGCGTCGAGCAGTACTTC. Translating it yields CSARDGTGTSVEQYF.

This CDR3 reads CAISESGGAYNEQFF. CDR3 DNA: TGTGCCATCAGTGAATCAGGGGGCGCCTACAATGAGCAGTTCTTC. The genes are TRBV10-3 and TRBJ2-1, with TRBD1 matching over 8 bases. Trimming took 3 bases from V and 2 from J; bases not matched to a gene: 3. Germline CDR1 ENHRY, CDR2 SYGVKD. The CDR3 is 15 amino acids.

This clonotype appeared a few times. The V and J genes are TRBV4-3 and TRBJ1-3; tentative D call: TRBD1 (5 bases). Germline V lookup: CDR1 LGHNA, CDR2 YSLEER. The CDR3 covers 15 residues. V was pared by 4 bases and J by 4 bases, with 14 bases between. DNA of the CDR3: TGCGCCAGCAGCCCCGGGTTGGGGCACGGAAACACCATATATTTT. Protein: CASSPGLGHGNTIYF.

This clonotype has just a few counts. The chain links TRBV4-2 to TRBJ1-1; 7 positions match TRBD1. The V gene's germline CDR1 is LGHNA and CDR2 YNFKEQ. Unmatched junction bases numbered 1, after V lost 5 bases and J lost 1 base. The CDR3 has 13 residues. This CDR3 reads CASSGTENTEAFF. The DNA of the CDR3 is TGTGCCAGCAGCGGGACAGAGAACACTGAAGCTTTCTTT.

The chain is built from TRBV3-1 and TRBJ1-3; D gene unclear. The germline V gene has CDR1 LGHDT and CDR2 YNNKEL (reference sequence). The V and J ends lost 1 base and 7 bases respectively, with 8 bases between them. The CDR3 has 13 amino acids. The CDR3 loop reads CASSQGPRNTIYF. CDR3 coding DNA: TGTGCCAGCAGCCAAGGCCCTCGGAACACCATATATTTT.

The chain joins TRBV7-6 to TRBJ2-5; D gene uncertain. Trimming left V 1 base short and J 5 bases short, with 8 bases between. CDR1 and CDR2 from the germline V gene are SGHVS and FNYEAQ. The CDR3 sequence is 13 residues long. The CDR3 is CASSLGLLETQYF. The CDR3 coding sequence is TGTGCCAGCAGCTTAGGTTTACTCGAGACCCAGTACTTC.

This clonotype appeared a few times. The chain uses TRBV5-1 and TRBJ1-5; the D is unclear. The V gene lost 0 bases and the J gene lost 5 bases, with 15 bases spanning the gap. This CDR3 is 16 amino acids long. Germline CDR1 is SGHRS and CDR2 is YFSETQ. This CDR3 is CASSLGPEGGYQPQHF. The CDR3 region has the DNA TGCGCCAGCAGCTTGGGACCGGAAGGTGGGTATCAGCCCCAGCATTTT.

The chain combines TRBV3-1 with TRBJ2-5; D is undetermined. V dropped 0 bases and J dropped 6 bases, with 8 bases sitting between them. CDR3 size: 13 residues. Germline V gene lookup returns CDR1 LGHDT and CDR2 YNNKEL (reference sequence). CDR3 residues: CASSQEELQTQYF. CDR3 nucleotide sequence: TGTGCCAGCAGCCAAGAGGAGCTCCAGACCCAGTACTTC.

This clonotype showed up many times. This chain links TRBV27 with TRBJ2-2; perhaps TRBD1 as D (6 bases). Trimming removed 4 bases at V and 7 bases at J, with 22 bases between. CDR1 is MNHEY, CDR2 SMNVEV, per germline (reference sequence). There are 17 residues in the CDR3. The CDR3 region has the DNA TGTGCCAGCAGTTCGCCGGAAACAGGGATGGGCGGCGGGGAGCTGTTTTTT. It codes for CASSSPETGMGGGELFF.

V gene TRBV5-1 combines with J gene TRBJ2-2; D possibly uses TRBD1 or TRBD2 (5 bases each). This CDR3 contains 13 residues. Germline V CDR1 and CDR2: SGHRS, YFSETQ. Trimming removed 3 bases at V and 5 bases at J, with 8 bases between. This chain's CDR3 is CASSSGTTGELFF. CDR3 DNA: TGCGCCAGCAGCTCTGGGACGACCGGGGAGCTGTTTTTT.

CDR3 DNA: TGTGCCAGCTCACCACCAACCCGCACAGATACGCAGTATTTT. As protein: CASSPPTRTDTQYF. The chain has TRBV18 and TRBJ2-3; D gene uncertain. V was trimmed by 0 bases and J by 1 base, leaving 5 bases between them. CDR3 length: 14 amino acids. Germline-derived CDR1 and CDR2 are KGHSH and LQKENI.

The chain couples TRBV12-3 or TRBV12-4 to TRBJ2-7; D possibly matches TRBD1 or TRBD2 (5 bases each). There are 13 residues in the CDR3. V lost 4 bases to trimming and J lost 4 bases, with 11 bases between them. The CDR3 sequence: CASSSGPQYEQYV. CDR3 DNA: TGTGCCAGCAGTTCGGGACCCCAATACGAGCAGTACGTC.